This T cell receptor beta chain is from a study of siplizumab effects on memory and regulatory T cells. Overall study findings and caveats: Unstimulated subsets captured only a minor fraction of alloreactive clones.

Per individual sample, 95,000 to 100,000 TCR templates were assayed. Produced via immunoSEQ multiplex PCR; TCRdb's table is partial and in-frame only. This table has about 91,000 clones, roughly 96% appearing once. Unstimulated naive, memory, effector memory and TEMRA subsets from three donor pairs have been sequenced, the authors report. As concerns this clone: Its antigen is currently unknown.

CDR1 is LNHDA and CDR2 is SQIVND in the germline V gene (reference sequence). This CDR3 region has 14 residues. The junction had 2 bases not matched to a gene; V was cut back by 3 bases and J by 2 bases. This sequence was found in a human donor in good health. This chain connects TRBV19 to TRBJ1-2; TRBD1 aligns across 8 bases. The sequenced material came from naive CD4+ T cells sorted from blood. In nucleotides, the CDR3 is TGTGCCAGTAGTATCAGGGACAGGAACTATGGCTACACCTTC. This codes for CASSIRDRNYGYTF.